Sequencing of this T cell receptor beta chain was carried out in a study of blood T cell repertoires in COVID-19. Measured with immunoSEQ multiplex PCR; TCRdb has only the in-frame clones, and not every one. The sample lists 200,000 to 300,000 clones, around 90% occurring once. The V gene's germline CDR1 is SGHDT and CDR2 YYEEEE. With 5 bases clipped from V and 0 bases from J, the junction kept 5 bases outside the gene matches. The CDR3 spans 15 residues. The chain links TRBV5-6 to TRBJ2-1, with 7 bases identical to TRBD2. Sequencing was carried out using peripheral blood. This TCR derives from a woman aged 25 to 39 with acute or convalescent COVID-19. The CDR3 sequence: CASSNLAVSYNEQFF. CDR3 coding DNA: TGTGCCAGCAGTAACCTAGCGGTCTCCTACAATGAGCAGTTCTTC.